The clone carrying this T cell receptor (beta chain) was counted only a few times. The antigen remains undetermined. Per-sample PBMC isolation yielded at least 7 million cells. The CDR3 loop spans 16 amino acids. The germline V gene has CDR1 MNHEY and CDR2 SVGEGT. The germline V and J ends were trimmed by 0 bases and 0 bases, with 12 bases remaining between them. The sample is drawn from a study of blood T cells in healthy people across ages. Combining a sample-barcoded 5' primer with a J-beta primer mix, a second PCR ran for about 7 to 11 cycles. Each cDNA molecule received a tag from a template-switch adaptor that had 12 random nucleotides. In TCRdb, the 5' RACE reads were re-called with MiXCR into one record per CDR3 protein. The sample lists around 820,000 distinct CDR3 sequences, 20% to 25% seen once, with around 3.6% in the top ten. General observations from the study: Compared with aged donors, long-lived donors showed fewer expanded clones, suggesting selection.

This same sample was also taken into another study, of T cells of mothers and their children. This second study notes: The authors identified no persistent microchimeric T cell clones.

The clonotype comes from a boy aged 5-17 years in good health. This sequence joins TRBV6-2 or TRBV6-3 and TRBJ2-7, with D unresolved. The sequencing sample was made of blood. DNA of the CDR3: TGTGCCAGCAGTTACTCGTGGGCAGCTAACTCCTACGAGCAGTACTTC. Its protein product is CASSYSWAANSYEQYF.